The TCR beta chain under discussion was sequenced for a study of human versus mouse CDR3 diversity and MHC coevolution. Whole-study results and caveats: Two of the three human donors had the lowest clonal inequality.

Naive CD4 T cells, CD45RO-negative and CD62L-positive, were flow-sorted from PBMCs. Comments on this clone: Antigen specificity is unknown.

Clones were read by immunoSEQ multiplex PCR, and TCRdb kept only the in-frame ones, dropping some. The table shows fewer than 100,000 clones, with around 93% occurring only once. Trimming took off 0 bases at V and 5 bases at J, with 8 bases between the two ends. This CDR3 contains 14 residues. The germline V gene encodes CDR1 KGHSH and CDR2 LQKENI. Input material: naive CD4+ T cells from blood. Specified subset: CD45RO-negative CD62L-positive naive CD4 T cells. This clonotype was sampled from a person aged 25-75 years in good health. This chain connects TRBV18 to TRBJ2-1, with D unclear. This CDR3 reads CASSPPSGDNEQFF. CDR3 nucleotide sequence: TGTGCCAGCTCACCACCGTCGGGTGACAATGAGCAGTTCTTC.